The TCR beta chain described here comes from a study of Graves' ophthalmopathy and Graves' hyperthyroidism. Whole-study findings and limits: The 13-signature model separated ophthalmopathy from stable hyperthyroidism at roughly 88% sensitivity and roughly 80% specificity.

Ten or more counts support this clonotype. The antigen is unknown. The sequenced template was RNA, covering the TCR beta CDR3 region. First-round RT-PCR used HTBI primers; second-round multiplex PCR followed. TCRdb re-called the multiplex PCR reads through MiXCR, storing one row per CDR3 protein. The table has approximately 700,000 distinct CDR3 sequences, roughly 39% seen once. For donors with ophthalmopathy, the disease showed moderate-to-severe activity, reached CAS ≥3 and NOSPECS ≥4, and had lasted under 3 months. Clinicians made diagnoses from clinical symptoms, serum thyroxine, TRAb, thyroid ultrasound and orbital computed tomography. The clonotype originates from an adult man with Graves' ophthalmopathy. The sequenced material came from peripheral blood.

The CDR3 DNA is TGTGCCAGCAGTCGGTCCTCAGGGGCCACCGATAATTCACCCCTCCACTTT. It yields the protein CASSRSSGATDNSPLHF. The gene calls are TRBV7-9 and TRBJ1-6; tentative D call: TRBD1 (6 bases). The CDR3 is made up of 17 amino acids. V lost 6 bases and J lost 5, with 20 bases in between. CDR1 is SEHNR, CDR2 FQNEAQ, per germline (reference sequence).